This T cell receptor (beta chain) was obtained from a study of blood T cell repertoires in COVID-19. Sequencing was performed with immunoSEQ multiplex PCR; in TCRdb, only in-frame clones are kept and a portion is missing. Here the sample spans about 400,000 clones, more than 75% being singletons. The CDR3 sequence is 14 residues long. Per germline, CDR1 SGHKS and CDR2 YYEKEE (reference sequence). V lost 4 bases, J lost 7 bases, and 9 bases stayed unmatched. Ages ranged from roughly 18 to 100 years, with residence in fewer than 25 US areas. Participant-given clinical history determined each cohort assignment.

The sequenced sample consisted of PBMCs or T cells enriched from blood (not recorded which). The chain carries TRBV5-5 and TRBJ1-2; TRBD1 agrees at 8 bases. The clonotype was recovered from a woman aged 25 to 39 with acute COVID-19. Here the CDR3 DNA reads TGTGCCAGCAGCCCGGGACAGGCCCTCGGTGGCTACACCTTC. Protein sequence: CASSPGQALGGYTF. The whole variable domain, remainder taken from reference TRBV5-5 and TRBJ1-2, is DAGVTQSPTHLIKTRGQQVTLRCSPISGHKSVSWYQQVLGQGPQFIFQYYEKEERGRGNFPDRFSARQFPNYSSELNVNALLLGDSALYLCASSPGQALGGYTFGSGTRLTVV.